This T cell receptor beta chain was obtained from a study of TIL therapy for anti-PD-1-resistant metastatic lung cancer. Study context: Half of patients were current or former smokers.

Time point of the sample: pre-treatment sample, taken before nivolumab and TIL therapy. Sequencing used immunoSEQ v3. Some clones are missing from TCRdb's copy, which holds only in-frame ones; the method was immunoSEQ multiplex PCR. The sample records 54,000 or so clones, roughly 87% being singletons. This CDR3 has 12 residues. The V gene lost 5 bases and the J gene lost 14 bases, with 18 bases spanning the gap. The V gene's germline CDR1 is LNHDA and CDR2 SQIVND (reference sequence). The gene calls are TRBV19 and TRBJ1-2; D is unclear. Sequenced material: blood, taken at baseline. The clonotype comes from a person aged 30 to 80 with non-small cell lung cancer. This CDR3 reads CASSSKGSNGTF. Written as DNA, the CDR3 is TGTGCCAGTAGTTCCAAAGGGAGTAATGGGACCTTC.